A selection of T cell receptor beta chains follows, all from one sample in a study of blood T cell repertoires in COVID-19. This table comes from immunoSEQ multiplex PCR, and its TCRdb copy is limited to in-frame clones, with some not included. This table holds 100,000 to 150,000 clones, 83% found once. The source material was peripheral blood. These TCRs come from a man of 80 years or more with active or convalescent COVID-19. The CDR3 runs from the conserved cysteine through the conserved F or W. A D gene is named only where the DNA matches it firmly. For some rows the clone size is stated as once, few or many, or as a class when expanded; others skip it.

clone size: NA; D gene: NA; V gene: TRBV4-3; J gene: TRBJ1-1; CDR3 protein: CASSRYPTGGPNTEAFF; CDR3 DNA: TGCGCCAGCAGCCGGTACCCAACGGGGGGGCCGAACACTGAAGCTTTCTTT
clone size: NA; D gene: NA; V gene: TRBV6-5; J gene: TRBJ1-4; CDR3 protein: CASRLQGATNEKLFF; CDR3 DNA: TGTGCCAGCAGATTACAGGGTGCAACTAATGAAAAACTGTTTTTT
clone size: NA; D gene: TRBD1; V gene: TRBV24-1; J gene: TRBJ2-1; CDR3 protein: CATSGQGTNNEQFF; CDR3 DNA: TGTGCCACCAGCGGACAGGGCACAAACAATGAGCAGTTCTTC
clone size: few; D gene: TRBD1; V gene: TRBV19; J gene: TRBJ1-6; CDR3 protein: CASSVGQFINSPLHF; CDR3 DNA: TGTGCCAGTAGTGTGGGACAGTTTATTAATTCACCCCTCCACTTT
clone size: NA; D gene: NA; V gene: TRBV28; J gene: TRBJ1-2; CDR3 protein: CASSPAGYGYTF; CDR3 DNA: TGTGCCAGCAGTCCGGCGGGGTATGGCTACACCTTC
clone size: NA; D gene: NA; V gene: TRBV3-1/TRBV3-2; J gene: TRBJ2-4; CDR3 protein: CASSQVGGENIQYF; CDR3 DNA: TGTGCCAGCAGCCAAGTGGGCGGGGAAAACATTCAGTACTTC
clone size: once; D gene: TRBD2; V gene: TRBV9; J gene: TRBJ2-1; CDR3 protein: CASSETSGGARYNEQFF; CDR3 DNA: TGTGCCAGCAGCGAGACTAGCGGGGGGGCCAGGTACAATGAGCAGTTCTTC
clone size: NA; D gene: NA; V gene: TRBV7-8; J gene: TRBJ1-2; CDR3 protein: CASSPERGGVSF; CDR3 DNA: TGTGCCAGCAGCCCTGAGCGGGGGGGAGTCTCCTTC
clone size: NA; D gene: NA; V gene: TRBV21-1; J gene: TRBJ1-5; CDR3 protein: CASSFRDRARSNQPQHF; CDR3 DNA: TGTGCCAGCAGCTTCCGGGACAGGGCTCGGAGCAATCAGCCCCAGCATTTT
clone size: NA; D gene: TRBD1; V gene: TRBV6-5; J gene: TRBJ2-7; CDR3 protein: CASSYAGTGGYEQYF; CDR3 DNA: TGTGCCAGCAGTTACGCCGGGACAGGGGGCTACGAGCAGTACTTC
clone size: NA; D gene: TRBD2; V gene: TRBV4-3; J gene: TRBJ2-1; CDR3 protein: CASSQGQAGGNNEQFF; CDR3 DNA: TGCGCCAGCAGCCAAGGTCAAGCGGGGGGGAATAATGAGCAGTTCTTC
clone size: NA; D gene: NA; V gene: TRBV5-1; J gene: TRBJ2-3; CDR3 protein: CASSHREASTDTQYF; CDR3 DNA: TGCGCCAGCAGCCACAGGGAAGCTAGCACAGATACGCAGTATTTT
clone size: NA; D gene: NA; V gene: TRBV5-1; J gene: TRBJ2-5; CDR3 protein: CASSLVSETQYF; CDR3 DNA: TGCGCCAGCAGCTTGGTTTCGGAGACCCAGTACTTC
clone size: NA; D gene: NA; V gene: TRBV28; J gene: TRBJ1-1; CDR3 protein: CASSSVGGPNTEAFF; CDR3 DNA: TGTGCCAGCAGTTCCGTCGGGGGACCGAACACTGAAGCTTTCTTT
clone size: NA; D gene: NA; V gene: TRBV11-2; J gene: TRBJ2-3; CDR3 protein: CASSLSMSTDTQYF; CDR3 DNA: TGTGCCAGCAGCTTATCTATGAGCACAGATACGCAGTATTTT
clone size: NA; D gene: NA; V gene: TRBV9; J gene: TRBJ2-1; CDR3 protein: CASSVVDWGVEQFF; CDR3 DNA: TGTGCCAGCAGCGTAGTGGACTGGGGAGTTGAGCAGTTCTTC
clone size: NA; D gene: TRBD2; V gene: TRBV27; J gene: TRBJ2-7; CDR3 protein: CASSSFGGEGRYEQYF; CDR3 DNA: TGTGCCAGCAGTTCCTTCGGGGGGGAAGGCCGGTACGAGCAGTACTTC
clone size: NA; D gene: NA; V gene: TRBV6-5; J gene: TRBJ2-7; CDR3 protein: CASRYEGSREYF; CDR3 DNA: TGTGCCAGCAGATACGAGGGCTCTAGGGAGTACTTC
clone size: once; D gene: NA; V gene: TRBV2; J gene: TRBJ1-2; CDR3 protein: CASRPTGGYGYTF; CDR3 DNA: TGTGCCAGCCGTCCGACCGGGGGCTATGGCTACACCTTC
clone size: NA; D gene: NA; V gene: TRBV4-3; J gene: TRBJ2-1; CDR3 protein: CASSHHLVNEQFF; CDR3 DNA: TGCGCCAGCAGCCACCACCTAGTCAATGAGCAGTTCTTC
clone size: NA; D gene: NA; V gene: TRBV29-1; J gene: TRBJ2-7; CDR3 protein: CSVETGTYEQYF; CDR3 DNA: TGCAGCGTTGAAACAGGTACCTACGAGCAGTACTTC
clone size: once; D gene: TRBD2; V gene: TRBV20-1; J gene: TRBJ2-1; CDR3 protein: CSASWVAGGVEQFF; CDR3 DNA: TGCAGTGCTAGTTGGGTAGCGGGGGGAGTGGAGCAGTTCTTC
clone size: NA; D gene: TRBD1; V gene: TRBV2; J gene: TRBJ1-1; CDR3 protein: CASRVDRGDTEAFF; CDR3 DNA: TGTGCCAGCAGGGTGGACAGGGGGGACACTGAAGCTTTCTTT
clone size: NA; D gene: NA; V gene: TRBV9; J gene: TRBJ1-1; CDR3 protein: CASSVVLGRTEAFF; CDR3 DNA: TGTGCCAGCAGCGTAGTTTTGGGGCGGACTGAAGCTTTCTTT
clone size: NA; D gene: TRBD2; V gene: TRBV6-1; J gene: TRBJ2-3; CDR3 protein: CASSDGGGGPDTQYF; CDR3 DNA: TGTGCCAGCAGTGACGGTGGCGGGGGGCCAGATACGCAGTATTTT
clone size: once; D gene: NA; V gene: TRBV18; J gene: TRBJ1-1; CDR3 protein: CASSPTTRGATEAFF; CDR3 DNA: TGTGCCAGCTCACCCACCACGCGTGGGGCGACTGAAGCTTTCTTT
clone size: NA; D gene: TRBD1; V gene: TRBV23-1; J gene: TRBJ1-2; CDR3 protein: CASSLRGTDYGYTF; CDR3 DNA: TGCGCCAGCAGTCTGCGCGGGACAGACTATGGCTACACCTTC
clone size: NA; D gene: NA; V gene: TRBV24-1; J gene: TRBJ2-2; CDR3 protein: CATSREGSTGELFF; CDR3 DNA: TGTGCCACCAGTCGGGAAGGGAGCACCGGGGAGCTGTTTTTT
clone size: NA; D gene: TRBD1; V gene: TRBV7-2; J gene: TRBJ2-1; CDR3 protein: CASSQDRGGDEQFF; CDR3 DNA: TGTGCCAGCAGCCAGGACAGGGGTGGTGATGAGCAGTTCTTC
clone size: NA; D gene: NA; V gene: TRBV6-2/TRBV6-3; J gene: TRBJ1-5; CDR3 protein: CASSSVGGANQPQHF; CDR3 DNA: TGTGCCAGCAGTTCAGTTGGGGGCGCCAATCAGCCCCAGCATTTT
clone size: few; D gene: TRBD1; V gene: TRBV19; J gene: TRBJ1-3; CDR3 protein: CASTNLGQSGNTIYF; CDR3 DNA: TGTGCCAGTACCAACCTGGGACAGTCGGGAAACACCATATATTTT
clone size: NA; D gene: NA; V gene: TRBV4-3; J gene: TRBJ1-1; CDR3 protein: CASSQVGGNTEAFF; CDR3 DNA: TGCGCCAGCAGCCAAGTCGGGGGGAACACTGAAGCTTTCTTT
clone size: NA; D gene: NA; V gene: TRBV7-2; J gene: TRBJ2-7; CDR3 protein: CASSLRLPGYEQYF; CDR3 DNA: TGTGCCAGCAGCTTACGGCTGCCGGGCTACGAGCAGTACTTC
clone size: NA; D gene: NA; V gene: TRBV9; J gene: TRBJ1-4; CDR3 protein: CASSVTGSEGEKLFF; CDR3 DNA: TGTGCCAGCAGCGTCACAGGGAGTGAAGGGGAAAAACTGTTTTTT
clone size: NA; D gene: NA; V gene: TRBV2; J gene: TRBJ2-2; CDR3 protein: CASSGQNTGELFF; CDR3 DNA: TGTGCCAGCTCCGGACAGAACACCGGGGAGCTGTTTTTT
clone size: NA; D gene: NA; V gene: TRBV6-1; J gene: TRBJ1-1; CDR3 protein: CASSGSFGGTEAFF; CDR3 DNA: TGTGCCAGCAGTGGCTCTTTCGGGGGGACTGAAGCTTTCTTT
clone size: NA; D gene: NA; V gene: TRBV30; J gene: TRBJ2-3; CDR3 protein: CAWSVRSVAYDTQYF; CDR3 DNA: TGTGCCTGGAGTGTACGGTCGGTAGCTTACGATACGCAGTATTTT
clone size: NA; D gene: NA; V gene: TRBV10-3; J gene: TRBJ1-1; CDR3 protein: CAISQGTEAFF; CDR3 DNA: TGTGCCATCAGTCAGGGGACTGAAGCTTTCTTT
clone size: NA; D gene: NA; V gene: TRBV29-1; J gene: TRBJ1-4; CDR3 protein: CSVWLTGSNEKLFF; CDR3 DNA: TGCAGCGTTTGGCTAACAGGATCTAATGAAAAACTGTTTTTT
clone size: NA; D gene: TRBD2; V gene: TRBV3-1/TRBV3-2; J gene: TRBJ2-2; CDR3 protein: CASSYDSGLAGSGELFF; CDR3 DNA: TGTGCCAGCAGTTACGACTCGGGACTAGCGGGGAGCGGGGAGCTGTTTTTT
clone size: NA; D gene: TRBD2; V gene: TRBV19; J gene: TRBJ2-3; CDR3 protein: CASSPRTSVSTDTQYF; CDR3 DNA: TGTGCCAGTAGTCCGAGGACTAGCGTTAGCACAGATACGCAGTATTTT
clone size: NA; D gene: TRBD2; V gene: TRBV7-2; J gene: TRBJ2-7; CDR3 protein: CASSLASSGGAYEQYF; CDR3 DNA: TGTGCCAGCAGCTTAGCTTCTAGCGGGGGGGCGTATGAGCAGTACTTC
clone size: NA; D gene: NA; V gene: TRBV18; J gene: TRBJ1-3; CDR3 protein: CASSPRASPDSGNTIYF; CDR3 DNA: TGTGCCAGCTCACCACGGGCCAGTCCTGACTCTGGAAACACCATATATTTT
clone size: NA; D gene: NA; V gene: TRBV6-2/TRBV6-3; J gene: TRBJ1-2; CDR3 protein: CASSSGHSYGYTF; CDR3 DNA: TGTGCCAGCAGTTCGGGACACTCCTATGGCTACACCTTC
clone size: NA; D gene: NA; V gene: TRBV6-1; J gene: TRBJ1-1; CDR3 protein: CASSERVDTEAFF; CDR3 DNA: TGTGCCAGCAGTGAACGGGTGGACACTGAAGCTTTCTTT
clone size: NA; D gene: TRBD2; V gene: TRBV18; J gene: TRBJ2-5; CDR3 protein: CASPRSGGRGGTQYF; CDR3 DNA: TGTGCCAGCCCCCGTAGCGGGGGGCGAGGGGGGACCCAGTACTTC
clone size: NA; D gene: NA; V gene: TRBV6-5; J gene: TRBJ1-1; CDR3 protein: CASSTPRGTEAFF; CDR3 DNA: TGTGCCAGCAGTACTCCCCGGGGCACTGAAGCTTTCTTT
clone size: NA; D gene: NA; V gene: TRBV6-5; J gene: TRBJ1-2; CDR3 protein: CASSYSEGSGYGYTF; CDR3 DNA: TGTGCCAGCAGTTACTCCGAGGGCTCGGGATATGGCTACACCTTC
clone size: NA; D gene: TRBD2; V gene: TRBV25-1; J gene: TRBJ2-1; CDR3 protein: CASSEATSGDNEQFF; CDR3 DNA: TGTGCCAGCAGTGAAGCGACTAGCGGGGATAATGAGCAGTTCTTC
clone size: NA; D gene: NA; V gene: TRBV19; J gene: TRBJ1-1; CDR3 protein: CASSMGLELEAFF; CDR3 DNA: TGTGCCAGTAGTATGGGACTGGAGTTGGAAGCTTTCTTT
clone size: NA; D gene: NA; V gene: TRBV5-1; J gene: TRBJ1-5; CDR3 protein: CASSLDTRSNQPQHF; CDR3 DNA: TGCGCCAGCAGCTTGGACACCAGGAGCAATCAGCCCCAGCATTTT
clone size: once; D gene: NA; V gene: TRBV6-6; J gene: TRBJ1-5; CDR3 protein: CASSYPEGNQPQHF; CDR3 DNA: TGTGCCAGCAGTTACCCGGAGGGCAATCAGCCCCAGCATTTT
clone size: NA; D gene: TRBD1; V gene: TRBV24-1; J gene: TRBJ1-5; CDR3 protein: CATADREWNQPQHF; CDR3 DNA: TGTGCCACCGCGGACAGGGAATGGAATCAGCCCCAGCATTTT
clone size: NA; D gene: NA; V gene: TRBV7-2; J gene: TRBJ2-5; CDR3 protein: CASSLVSFSQETQYF; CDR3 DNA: TGTGCCAGCAGCTTAGTTTCTTTTTCCCAAGAGACCCAGTACTTC